One and the same sample provided the 21 T cell receptor beta chains below, sequenced in a study of shared clonotypes between healthy human individuals. This table comes from immunoSEQ multiplex PCR, and its TCRdb copy is limited to in-frame clones, with some not included. This repertoire shows 1.5 million to 1.9 million clones, 95% to 99% found once; its top ten account for less than 0.55%. The specimen was naive CD4+ T cells sorted from blood. Subset specified: CD45RA+ positively selected. These receptors were obtained from a man between 25 and 39 years old in good health.

The V gene is TRBV7-2, the J gene TRBJ1-1; possible D gene TRBD1, 6 bases. Per germline, CDR1 SGHTA and CDR2 FQGNSA. CDR3 length equals 16 residues. The V and J ends lost 1 base and 3 bases respectively, with 15 bases between them. This CDR3 is CASSLGGGQVHTEAFF. As DNA, the CDR3 is TGTGCCAGCAGCTTAGGAGGGGGGCAGGTACACACTGAAGCTTTCTTT.

This chain connects TRBV5-5 to TRBJ2-2, with D unresolved. Germline V gene sequence: CDR1 SGHKS, CDR2 YYEKEE (reference sequence). V lost 4 bases and J 1 base, leaving 11 bases between the germline ends. The CDR3 is 15 amino acids. CDR3 sequence: CASSTLDENTGELFF. The CDR3 DNA follows: TGTGCCAGCAGCACCTTAGACGAGAACACCGGGGAGCTGTTTTTT.

This rearrangement joins TRBV7-8 to TRBJ1-1; the D is unclear. This CDR3 contains 11 residues. CDR1 and CDR2 (germline): SGHVS, FQNEAQ. V lost 6 bases to trimming and J lost 3 bases, with 5 bases between them. The CDR3 sequence is CASRVDTEAFF. In nucleotides, the CDR3 is TGTGCCAGCAGGGTTGACACTGAAGCTTTCTTT.

In DNA, the CDR3 is TGTGCCAGCAGCTCTCCCGGGGCGGGTGGCTCCTACGAGCAGTACTTC. This translates into CASSSPGAGGSYEQYF. This chain connects TRBV11-2 to TRBJ2-7; tentatively, D is TRBD1 or TRBD2 (5 bases each). The V end was cut by 4 bases, the J end by 0 bases, with 16 bases between. Germline CDR1 reads SGHAT; CDR2 reads FQNNGV. The CDR3 runs to 16 residues.

This clone was counted once. The rearrangement links TRBV5-6 to TRBJ2-1; 9 nucleotides match TRBD1. Germline V gene lookup returns CDR1 SGHDT and CDR2 YYEEEE. V lost 3 bases and J lost 5; bases outside the gene matches: 6. This CDR3 is 15 amino acids long. In DNA, the CDR3 is TGTGCCAGCAGCTACGCACAGGGGGCCGACAATGAGCAGTTCTTC. This sequence encodes CASSYAQGADNEQFF.

The chain combines TRBV9 with TRBJ2-5, with TRBD1 identical over 8 bases. The CDR3 runs 15 residues. Germline-derived CDR1 and CDR2 are SGDLS and YYNGEE. The trim removed 3 bases at V and 2 bases at J, leaving 6 bases unmatched. CDR3 sequence reads: CASSAQGVPQETQYF. Written as DNA, the CDR3 is TGTGCCAGCAGCGCACAGGGGGTGCCTCAAGAGACCCAGTACTTC.

V usage is TRBV5-1 and J usage is TRBJ1-5; no clear D. V was clipped by 4 bases and J by 5 bases, with 10 bases between them. Looked up from germline, CDR1 is SGHRS and CDR2 is YFSETQ. The CDR3 has 13 amino acids. Written as DNA, the CDR3 is TGCGCCAGCAGCGCCAGGACCGATCAGCCCCAGCATTTT. Amino acids: CASSARTDQPQHF.

The rearrangement uses TRBV5-1 and TRBJ2-3; 8 positions agree with TRBD2. Germline V gene lookup returns CDR1 SGHRS and CDR2 YFSETQ. This CDR3 is built from 16 residues. V lost 2 bases to trimming and J lost 6 bases; unmatched junction nucleotides: 11. CDR3 in DNA: TGCGCCAGCAGCTTCCTTAGCGGGAAGACTTCGGATACGCAGTATTTT. It translates to CASSFLSGKTSDTQYF.

This rearrangement joins TRBV18 to TRBJ1-5, with D maybe TRBD1 (6 bases). Germline V gene lookup returns CDR1 KGHSH and CDR2 LQKENI. This CDR3 is built from 13 residues. V gave up 5 bases and J gave up 4 bases, with 9 bases separating them. The CDR3 DNA reads TGTGCCAGCTCAGGGGGCTCTAATCAGCCCCAGCATTTT. Its translation is CASSGGSNQPQHF.

This clone was picked up one time. The rearrangement uses TRBV28 and TRBJ2-3; D is unresolved. V was cut by 3 bases and J by 5 bases, with 15 bases left in between. Germline V gene lookup returns CDR1 MDHEN and CDR2 SYDVKM. The CDR3 totals 15 residues. The CDR3 DNA follows: TGTGCCAGCAGTTTTCCATTTTCAAACGGAGATACGCAGTATTTT. This translates into CASSFPFSNGDTQYF.

This chain links TRBV7-2 with TRBJ2-7, with D hard to call. CDR1 is SGHTA and CDR2 is FQGNSA in the germline V gene. This CDR3 comprises 13 residues. Trimming removed 1 base at V and 4 bases at J, with 8 bases between. CDR3 loop: CASSLEIRYEQYF. CDR3 nucleotides: TGTGCCAGCAGCTTAGAAATCAGATACGAGCAGTACTTC.

CDR3 nucleotide sequence: TGCAGCTACACCGGGGTCCCAGAGACCCAGTACTTC. Amino acid sequence: CSYTGVPETQYF. This chain uses TRBV29-1 with TRBJ2-5; a weak D match, TRBD2 (5 bases). The germline V and J ends were trimmed by 8 bases and 4 bases, with 14 bases remaining between them. This CDR3 spans 12 amino acids. CDR1 is SQVTM and CDR2 is ANQGSEA in the germline V gene.

This rearrangement joins TRBV7-9 to TRBJ2-1; 9 bases map to TRBD2. V gave up 0 bases and J gave up 4 bases; unmatched junction bases: 4. There are 16 residues in the CDR3. CDR1 and CDR2 from the germline V gene are SEHNR and FQNEAQ (reference sequence). The CDR3: CASSLASGRGYNEQFF. The CDR3 DNA follows: TGTGCCAGCAGCTTAGCTAGCGGGAGAGGGTACAATGAGCAGTTCTTC. Full variable domain (rest looked up from reference TRBV7-9 and TRBJ2-1): DTGVSQNPRHKITKRGQNVTFRCDPISEHNRLYWYRQTLGQGPEFLTYFQNEAQLEKSRLLSDRFSAERPKGSFSTLEIQRTEQGDSAMYLCASSLASGRGYNEQFFGPGTRLTVL.

This clone was observed a single time. The V gene is TRBV5-6, the J gene TRBJ1-4, with no clear D. This CDR3 is 15 amino acids long. Trimming cost V 1 base and J 8 bases, with 15 bases left between them. Germline V CDR1 and CDR2: SGHDT, YYEEEE. The CDR3 loop is CASSLISKQNEKLFF. CDR3 coding DNA: TGTGCCAGCAGCTTGATTTCAAAACAGAACGAAAAACTGTTTTTT.

CDR3 region: CASSQPGTAAYEQYF. For the CDR3, the DNA is TGCGCCAGCAGCCAACCCGGGACAGCAGCCTACGAGCAGTACTTC. The chain combines TRBV4-1 with TRBJ2-7; TRBD1 matches 7 bases. The CDR3 is 15 residues long. Germline values: CDR1 MGHRA, CDR2 YSYEKL. V shed 2 bases and J 2 bases; nucleotides not matched to a gene: 6.

Regarding this clone: Other DNA sequences in this sample translate to the same CDR3. The V gene is TRBV5-6, the J gene TRBJ1-3, with unresolved D. The V gene lost 0 bases and the J gene lost 0 bases, with 4 bases spanning the gap. The CDR3 loop spans 14 amino acids. The germline CDR1 and CDR2 sequences are SGHDT and YYEEEE. The CDR3 bases are TGTGCCAGCAGCTTGGCTAGCTCTGGAAACACCATATATTTT. Protein product: CASSLASSGNTIYF.

This chain connects TRBV6-5 to TRBJ2-1; D gene uncertain. The CDR3 sequence is 15 residues long. Trimming removed 4 bases from V and 0 bases from J, with 10 bases in between. Per the germline V gene, CDR1 is MNHEY and CDR2 is SVGAGI. The CDR3 here is CASSFRRSSYNEQFF. In DNA, the CDR3 is TGTGCCAGCAGTTTCAGACGGAGCTCCTACAATGAGCAGTTCTTC.

The chain carries TRBV5-1 and TRBJ2-1; the match to TRBD1 covers 10 bases. CDR1 SGHRS and CDR2 YFSETQ come from the germline V gene. V lost 4 bases and J lost 2; bases outside the gene matches: 6. This CDR3 is 16 amino acids long. CDR3 amino acids: CASSLLTGGAYNEQFF. The CDR3 DNA follows: TGCGCCAGCAGCCTGTTGACAGGGGGCGCCTACAATGAGCAGTTCTTC.

This chain connects TRBV28 to TRBJ1-5; D ambiguous. The germline CDR1 and CDR2 sequences are MDHEN and SYDVKM. Trimming removed 5 bases from V and 4 bases from J, with 21 bases in between. There are 17 residues in the CDR3. CDR3 protein: CASSQIGRQRPNQPQHF. CDR3 in DNA: TGTGCCAGCAGTCAGATAGGACGCCAGAGACCAAATCAGCCCCAGCATTTT.

The J gene is TRBJ1-2, the V gene TRBV10-3, with a weak D call TRBD1 (5 bases). Germline lookup yields CDR1 ENHRY and CDR2 SYGVKD. The CDR3 has 13 residues. V was clipped by 7 bases and J by 1 base, with 10 bases between them. CDR3 in DNA: TGTGCCATCACGGCGGGGCTTAACTATGGCTACACCTTC. Its protein product is CAITAGLNYGYTF.

The chain joins TRBV19 to TRBJ2-2; D is perhaps TRBD1 (6 bases). CDR1 and CDR2 (germline): LNHDA, SQIVND (reference sequence). The CDR3 is 18 residues long. V lost 4 bases and J 2 bases, leaving 20 bases between the germline ends. CDR3: CASSTRWGQATNTGELFF. The CDR3 DNA follows: TGTGCCAGTAGTACTCGATGGGGACAAGCTACTAACACCGGGGAGCTGTTTTTT.